This T cell receptor beta chain was recorded in a study of blood T cell repertoires in COVID-19. Study-level information: COVID-19 samples from acute and convalescent phases originated in the United States, Italy and Spain. Sources were T cells, B-cell-depleted T cells, or PBMCs; the material itself was cDNA or gDNA.

In the original workflow: Estimation of nucleated cell counts relied on the amplification of reference gene primers. Produced via immunoSEQ multiplex PCR; TCRdb's table is partial and in-frame only. V and J calls and clone size are copied from that table; D and trimming were computed from the DNA. Of about 120,000 clones listed, about 90% are singletons. This clone appeared a few times. The germline CDR1 and CDR2 sequences are SGHVS and FQNEAQ. The germline V and J ends were trimmed by 4 bases and 9 bases, with 19 bases remaining between them. The CDR3 covers 16 residues. The chain employs TRBV7-8 and TRBJ1-6; D is unclear. Sequenced: peripheral blood. The source of this sequence is a woman in her 70s with acute or convalescent COVID-19. The CDR3, as DNA: TGTGCCAGCAGCTACCCGGCAGCAACATCGGGTTCACCCCTCCACTTT. Translating it yields CASSYPAATSGSPLHF.